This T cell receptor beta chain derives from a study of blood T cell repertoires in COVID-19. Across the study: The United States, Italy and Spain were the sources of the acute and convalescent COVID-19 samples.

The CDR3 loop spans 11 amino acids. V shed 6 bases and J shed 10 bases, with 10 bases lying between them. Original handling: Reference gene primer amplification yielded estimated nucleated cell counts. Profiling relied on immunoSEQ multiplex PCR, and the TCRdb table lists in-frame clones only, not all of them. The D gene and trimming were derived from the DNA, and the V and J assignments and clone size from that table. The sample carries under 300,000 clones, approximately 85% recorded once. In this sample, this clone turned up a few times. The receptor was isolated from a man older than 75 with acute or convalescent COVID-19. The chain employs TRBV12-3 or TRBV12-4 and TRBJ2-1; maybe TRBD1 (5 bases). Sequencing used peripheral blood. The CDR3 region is CASSPNREQFF. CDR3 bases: TGTGCCAGCAGCCCCAACAGGGAGCAGTTCTTC.